This T cell receptor beta chain appears in the sequencing data of a study of regulatory T cells in long-lasting Graves disease (TCRdb year 2021). Regarding the complete study: Newly diagnosed Graves' disease patients had taken antithyroid drugs for less than 3 months. A total of around 35 samples were covered by TCR sequencing, comprising some 13 persistent and 20 or so newly diagnosed Graves' disease patients. This study used TCR sequencing and RNA sequencing of peripheral blood to compare persistent Graves' disease patients against newly diagnosed Graves' disease patients. The study took place in China and was registered as a clinical trial. Findings and caveats that apply to the study as a whole: Only the TCR beta chain was sequenced and analyzed. Only peripheral blood was studied, because thyroid tissue, the primary lesion, was inaccessible. A larger number of public clonotypes was shared among persistent patients (fewer than 3,000) than among newly diagnosed patients (approximately 930). Compared with newly diagnosed patients, patients with persistent Graves' disease had lower TCR Shannon entropy and fewer highly expanded clones, which suggests clonal expansion. Preferential use of TRBV28, TRBJ1-2 and TRBJ2-5 was observed in persistent disease, whereas TRBV20-1 and TRBJ2-1 were favored in newly diagnosed disease. The authors noted that the small sample size was a limitation that may lower accuracy.

The sample's time point, from its label and the paper: newly diagnosed GD, antithyroid drugs for less than 3 months. For both TCR sequencing and RNA sequencing, RNA was extracted from PBMCs in TRIzol. Graves' disease was diagnosed according to American Thyroid Association guidelines. Patients were recruited from an endocrinology department in Xi'an, China. Each patient gave 7 to 9.5 milliliters of peripheral blood, collected in an EDTA anticoagulant tube. Ficoll Paque Plus density gradient separation was used to isolate PBMCs, and no additional T cell sorting was done. RNA quality was checked with an Agilent 2100 Bioanalyzer and agarose gel, and concentration with a NanoDrop 2000. There are many counts of this clonotype. Its specific antigen is unknown. No per-base quality is available; no much larger clone lies one base away. The library was generated by multiplex PCR. The listed sequencing device is Illumina HiSeq 4000. iRepertoire HTBI primers and Arm-PCR amplification of CDR3 regions were used to construct TCR beta libraries. PCR products were gel purified before sequencing. Per the authors' processing: Gene usage analysis of CDR3 amino acid clonotypes used the 55 to 65 TRBV and 12 to 15 TRBJ segments found across samples. COPE and FqMerger were used to merge the filtered high-quality paired reads into contigs. BLAST was used to align contigs to IMGT TRBV, TRBD and TRBJ reference genes, and CDR3 was defined according to IMGT. Any clonotype with a frequency above 0.1% was counted as a highly expanded clone. Shannon entropy served as the measure of repertoire diversity, while the Gini coefficient captured V-J evenness. A clonotype found in more than one individual was treated as public. TCRdb trimmed public reads at Q25 via fastp, called clones via MiXCR and kept in-frame beta chains. Each CDR3 protein appears once, grouped with its most common genes and DNA. V and J calls and clone size were set by TCRdb, not the authors. This sample comprises about 400,000 distinct CDR3 sequences, about 15% of them detected only once. Clones ranked in the top ten supply about 8% of the sample.

V has 5 bases trimmed and J has 12 bases trimmed; junction bases matching no gene number 13. From the germline V gene, CDR1 is SGHTA and CDR2 is FQGNSA. The CDR3 measures 15 amino acids from cysteine to phenylalanine. CDR3 DNA only is kept here, 45 bases in frame from base 1. These data were likewise used in another study, on T cells in Graves' hyperthyroidism and ophthalmopathy. Drawing on the second study: A patient counted as having stable Graves' hyperthyroidism if no progression to ophthalmopathy occurred over 18 months of follow-up. Hyperthyroidism patients were aged 18 to 65 years and newly diagnosed, with disease duration of less than 2 months. Exclusion was applied to patients with uncontrolled infections, other autoimmune diseases, pregnancy or lactation. Diagnoses were based on clinical symptoms, serum thyroxine and TRAb, thyroid ultrasound and orbital computed tomography. The first round of RT-PCR for the TCR CDR3 was performed with the HTBI primer set and the Qiagen OneStep RT-PCR kit. Most expanded thyroid clonotypes (frequency above 0.001) were also detected in blood, a finding suggesting that blood repertoires may reflect thyroid immune responses. A model built on a 13 V-J signature distinguished ophthalmopathy from stable hyperthyroidism, reaching 85% to 90% sensitivity and approximately 81% specificity in cross-validation and 80%/75% in testing. In validation, the model predicted progression to ophthalmopathy with 65% to 71% sensitivity and less than 75% specificity, a median of 6.5 months before onset. To identify TCR V-J signatures that set the groups apart, the researchers used a discovery cohort of approximately 98 patients, made up of roughly 45 with Graves' ophthalmopathy and about 60 with stable Graves' hyperthyroidism. Prospective prediction of ophthalmopathy was tested in an independent validation cohort of 18 hyperthyroidism patients and 17 patients who later progressed to ophthalmopathy. For training and testing, the 80 to 100 patients in the discovery cohort were randomly divided in a 7:3 ratio. The study also compared thyroid tissue and blood T-cell repertoires from about six Graves' hyperthyroidism patients. Following sampling, methimazole starting at 30 mg daily was given to hyperthyroidism patients, and high-dose intravenous methylprednisolone was given to ophthalmopathy patients. The libraries were constructed in a second round of multiplex PCR and then size-selected and purified. Paired-end sequencing of the libraries was performed with 100 bp reads on an Illumina HiSeq2000. SOAPnuke was used to process the raw data, with reads discarded if the reads contained adapters or uncalled bases, had a mean Phred below 15, or lacked an exact constant-primer or identifier match. High-quality paired reads were merged using COPE v1.2.5, and each unique nucleotide sequence was defined as a clonotype. MiTCR v1.1 was used to align the clonotypes against IMGT TRBV, TRBD and TRBJ reference segments. The analysis included only V-J combinations with a frequency above 0.0001, which together covered 99% to 99.2% of the repertoires. The TCS score was defined as F50 (clonal expansion) divided by E x V (chaos), with BLOSUM62-based TCRdist calculated between CDR3 peptides within each V-J. Welch's t-statistics and random forest reduced fewer than 600 V-J features to about 12, which were used in a naive Bayes classifier (R e1071). No statistical method was used to fix the sample size in advance, and group allocation was not hidden from the investigators. TCR Vbeta CDR3 sequencing of 120 to 150 peripheral blood samples (roughly 41 ophthalmopathy, over 70 hyperthyroidism and around 17 progressor patients) is reported in the paper.

This clonotype was obtained from a woman between 40 and 50 years old with Graves disease. Donor details come from another sample of the same person, matched by shared clones. This sequence uses TRBV7-2 and TRBJ2-1, and 10 junction bases match TRBD2. Source: peripheral blood mononuclear cells (PBMCs), taken at new diagnosis, from a patient treated with antithyroid drugs. The CDR3 amino acid sequence is: CASSPGGSGGFRQFF. The base sequence is TGTGCCAGCAGCCCCGGGGGTAGCGGGGGGTTCCGGCAGTTCTTC.